The 30 T cell receptor beta chains below come from one sample, sequenced in a study of T cells after yellow fever vaccination. MiXCR, run by TCRdb on the 5' RACE reads, gives a single entry per CDR3 protein. The sample consists of 120,000 or so distinct CDR3 sequences, roughly 15% of them appearing once. Specimen: CD8+ T cells sorted from PBMCs, collected 5 days after the yellow fever booster vaccination. The receptor source for this set is a man between 18 and 35 years old who received the YFV17D yellow fever vaccine.

The V and J genes are TRBV6-5 and TRBJ2-3, with D uncertain. The length of the CDR3 is 16 residues. Germline assignment: CDR1 MNHEY and CDR2 SVGAGI. V shed 2 bases and J shed 0 bases, with 12 bases lying between them. This CDR3 reads CASSYAGRSSTDTQYF. The CDR3 region has the DNA TGTGCCAGCAGTTACGCCGGACGGTCTAGCACAGATACGCAGTATTTT.

The rearrangement joins TRBV20-1 to TRBJ2-1; D is possibly TRBD1 (5 bases). CDR1 is DFQATT and CDR2 is SNEGSKA in the germline V gene (reference sequence). V lost 3 bases to trimming and J lost 3 bases, with 12 bases between them. The CDR3 has 14 amino acids. CDR3 nucleotides: TGCAGTGCTAGGACCCAAGGGGACTACAATGAGCAGTTCTTC. The encoded protein is CSARTQGDYNEQFF.

This clonotype was recorded at least ten times. The rearrangement uses TRBV6-1 and TRBJ2-3; 9 nucleotides align to TRBD1. Per germline, CDR1 MNHNS and CDR2 SASEGT. This CDR3 region has 15 residues. Germline trimming cut 7 bases from V and 1 base from J; bases unmatched to any gene: 6. This chain's CDR3 is CASMKDRGRTDTQYF. The DNA for the CDR3 is TGTGCCAGCATGAAGGACAGGGGACGCACAGATACGCAGTATTTT.

This clonotype was seen only a few times. The chain has TRBV21-1 and TRBJ1-1; the D call in the table, TRBD1, was not verified against the DNA. TRBV21-1 corresponds to a pseudogene. This CDR3 has 17 residues. Here the CDR3 reads CASSKGTRTGKNTEAFF. CDR3 nucleotides: TGTGCCAGCAGCAAAGGTACCAGGACAGGGAAGAACACTGAAGCTTTCTTT.

At least ten counts were recorded for this clonotype. V usage is TRBV6-5 and J usage is TRBJ2-5; TRBD2 agrees at 8 bases. The junction had 1 base not matched to a gene; V was cut back by 4 bases and J by 3 bases. CDR3 length: 13 amino acids. CDR1 is MNHEY, CDR2 SVGAGI, per germline. The CDR3 DNA reads TGTGCCAGCAGTTTCGGGGGGGAAGAGACCCAGTACTTC. It is translated as CASSFGGEETQYF.

The genes are TRBV12-3 or TRBV12-4 and TRBJ2-7; D not resolved. This CDR3 is 14 amino acids long. V lost 2 bases, J lost 4 bases, and 12 bases lay in between. CDR3 DNA sequence: TGTGCCAGCAGTTTAATTCGGCGTACTTACGAGCAGTACTTC. Encoded protein: CASSLIRRTYEQYF.

This clonotype has a count of ten or more. The rearrangement uses TRBV4-2 and TRBJ2-7, with 9 bases lining up with TRBD2. The germline V gene encodes CDR1 LGHNA and CDR2 YNFKEQ. The CDR3 has 15 residues. J was trimmed by 5 bases and V by 0 bases; bases with no gene match: 5. CDR3 amino acids: CASSQETSGFNEQYF. CDR3 in DNA: TGTGCCAGCAGCCAAGAAACTAGCGGGTTCAACGAGCAGTACTTC.

At least ten counts were recorded for this clonotype. This rearrangement joins TRBV5-1 to TRBJ2-7; D may be TRBD1 or TRBD2 (5 bases each). Germline V lookup: CDR1 SGHRS, CDR2 YFSETQ. Trimming took off 6 bases at V and 3 bases at J, with 16 bases between the two ends. This CDR3 is built from 14 residues. The CDR3 DNA reads TGCGCCAGCAAAATGGGGGTTGGAGACTACGAGCAGTACGTC. Its translation: CASKMGVGDYEQYV.

The chain recombines TRBV5-1 with TRBJ2-7, with a weak D call TRBD2 (5 bases). The CDR3 consists of 15 residues. V gave up 3 bases and J gave up 5 bases, with 18 bases separating them. Germline loops: CDR1 SGHRS, CDR2 YFSETQ. CDR3 coding DNA: TGCGCCAGCAGCTGGGCCGACACGGGATGGGACGAGCAGTACTTC. It yields the protein CASSWADTGWDEQYF.

The chain has TRBV18 and TRBJ2-3; D gene ambiguous. Germline V gene lookup returns CDR1 KGHSH and CDR2 LQKENI. With 2 bases removed from V and 0 bases from J, the gap between germline ends came to 12 bases. The CDR3 runs to 16 residues. In DNA, the CDR3 is TGTGCCAGCTCACCAGCGGCCAGTGGAAGCACAGATACGCAGTATTTT. Translation gives CASSPAASGSTDTQYF.

V is TRBV4-1 and J is TRBJ2-7, with 8 bases fitting TRBD1. V lost 6 bases, J lost 7 bases, and 8 bases stayed unmatched. Germline CDR1 reads MGHRA; CDR2 reads YSYEKL. The CDR3 spans 13 residues. This CDR3 reads CASSRTGTEEQYV. For the CDR3, the DNA is TGCGCCAGCAGTCGGACAGGGACGGAGGAGCAGTACGTC.

This clonotype was seen a handful of times. The CDR3 coding sequence is TGCGCCAGCAGCCTCCGGGAGTCGAACACCGGGGAGCTGTTTTTT. It codes for CASSLRESNTGELFF. This chain uses TRBV4-1 with TRBJ2-2, with a tentative D call TRBD2 (6 bases). Trimming took off 4 bases at V and 0 bases at J, with 9 bases between the two ends. The CDR3 is 15 amino acids. CDR1 and CDR2 (germline): MGHRA, YSYEKL.

A few counts support this clonotype. This chain connects TRBV6-5 to TRBJ2-1; 8 nucleotides line up with TRBD2. The V and J ends lost 10 bases and 0 bases, in that order; junction bases with no gene match: 8. Germline values: CDR1 MNHEY, CDR2 SVGAGI. CDR3 size: 15 residues. In nucleotides, the CDR3 is TGTGCCACCCAGATTGGGACTAGCTCCTACAATGAGCAGTTCTTC. This codes for CATQIGTSSYNEQFF.

The chain links TRBV6-6 to TRBJ2-3, with 9 bases identical to TRBD2. CDR1 is MNHNY and CDR2 is SVGAGI in the germline V gene (reference sequence). V lost 2 bases, J lost 5 bases, and 17 bases stayed unmatched. CDR3 length equals 19 residues. The CDR3 loop reads CASSYLIAGEVTSLDTQYF. The CDR3 DNA is TGTGCCAGCAGTTACCTGATAGCGGGGGAAGTTACCTCTCTAGATACGCAGTATTTT.

This clonotype was picked up a small number of times. The CDR3 DNA follows: TGTGCCAGCAGTTGGGGGGGTGGAAGCACAGATACGCAGTATTTT. It translates to CASSWGGGSTDTQYF. The genes are TRBV27 and TRBJ2-3; TRBD2 aligns across 7 bases. CDR1 and CDR2 from the germline V gene are MNHEY and SMNVEV (reference sequence). J gave up 0 bases and V 4 bases, and 4 bases lay outside the gene matches. The CDR3 spans 15 residues.

This clonotype was picked up many times. The chain couples TRBV29-1 to TRBJ2-3; 10 bases agree with TRBD2. CDR1 SQVTM and CDR2 ANQGSEA come from the germline V gene. With 4 bases clipped from V and 1 base from J, the junction kept 5 bases outside the gene matches. CDR3 length equals 15 residues. The chain's CDR3 is CSVVSSGGGTDTQYF. CDR3 nucleotides: TGCAGCGTTGTTTCTAGCGGGGGTGGCACAGATACGCAGTATTTT.

The chain links TRBV9 to TRBJ2-3, with TRBD2 matching 9 bases. With V trimmed by 0 bases and J by 2 bases, 10 bases remained unmatched. The CDR3 covers 18 residues. The germline gives CDR1 SGDLS, CDR2 YYNGEE. The CDR3 spells CASSVGLASGALTDTQYF. Written as DNA, the CDR3 is TGTGCCAGCAGCGTAGGATTAGCTAGCGGGGCCCTCACAGATACGCAGTATTTT. Looking up the rest from reference TRBV9 and TRBJ2-3 gives the full variable domain: DSGVTQTPKHLITATGQRVTLRCSPRSGDLSVYWYQQSLDQGLQFLIQYYNGEERAKGNILERFSAQQFPDLHSELNLSSLELGDSALYFCASSVGLASGALTDTQYFGPGTRLTVL.

The rearrangement joins TRBV29-1 to TRBJ1-3; 7 positions match TRBD1. CDR1 is SQVTM, CDR2 ANQGSEA, per germline. The CDR3 is 15 amino acids. The junction had 10 bases not matched to a gene; V was cut back by 6 bases and J by 2 bases. In DNA form, the CDR3 reads TGCAGCGTCGAGACAGGGACGGTAACTGGAAACACCATATATTTT. It codes for CSVETGTVTGNTIYF.

The CDR3 region has the DNA TGTGCCAGCCTAGCGGGGGACACCGGGGAGCTGTTTTTT. Amino acids: CASLAGDTGELFF. The V call is TRBV7-9, the J call TRBJ2-2; 10 positions agree with TRBD2. Germline V CDR1 and CDR2: SEHNR, FQNEAQ (reference sequence). CDR3 length: 13 amino acids. J lost 3 bases, V lost 8 bases, and 0 bases had no gene match.

The chain has TRBV15 and TRBJ2-5; 9 positions agree with TRBD2. V shed 4 bases and J 2 bases; nucleotides not matched to a gene: 2. Germline values: CDR1 LNHNV, CDR2 YYDKDF (reference sequence). This CDR3 is 14 amino acids long. The chain's CDR3 is CATSTGLAQETQYF. Here the CDR3 DNA reads TGTGCCACCAGCACTGGACTAGCGCAAGAGACCCAGTACTTC.

This clonotype was found many times. The V call is TRBV5-1, the J call TRBJ2-3; perhaps TRBD2 as D (5 bases). Trimming removed 5 bases from V and 0 bases from J, with 10 bases in between. The CDR3 runs 14 residues. From germline, CDR1 is SGHRS and CDR2 YFSETQ. The CDR3 loop is CASSPRRSTDTQYF. The CDR3 DNA reads as TGCGCCAGCAGTCCCAGGAGGAGCACAGATACGCAGTATTTT.

The chain is built from TRBV4-1 and TRBJ1-5; D may be TRBD1 (5 bases). The V and J ends lost 0 bases and 4 bases respectively, with 7 bases between them. The CDR3 runs 14 residues. Germline loops: CDR1 MGHRA, CDR2 YSYEKL. CDR3 sequence reads: CASSQDQGNQPQHF. The CDR3 bases are TGCGCCAGCAGCCAAGATCAGGGAAATCAGCCCCAGCATTTT.

The chain links TRBV4-1 to TRBJ2-3; 7 bases are shared with TRBD1. There are 17 residues in the CDR3. The junction had 9 bases not matched to a gene; V was cut back by 1 base and J by 2 bases. The germline V gene has CDR1 MGHRA and CDR2 YSYEKL. CDR3 DNA sequence: TGCGCCAGCAGCCAAGGGATACCGGGACAGACCACAGATACGCAGTATTTT. It specifies CASSQGIPGQTTDTQYF.

This clonotype was seen a handful of times. The chain couples TRBV19 to TRBJ2-4, with D unclear. The CDR3 spans 16 residues. Between the trimmed V and J ends, which lost 4 bases and 1 base, there was a span of 14 bases. Germline loops: CDR1 LNHDA, CDR2 SQIVND (reference sequence). In DNA, the CDR3 is TGTGCCAGTAGTAACGACCCCGAACGGGCCAAAAACATTCAGTACTTC. Translating it yields CASSNDPERAKNIQYF.

This clonotype was found a few times. The gene calls are TRBV7-2 and TRBJ2-3, with 8 nucleotides matching TRBD2. CDR1 is SGHTA and CDR2 is FQGNSA in the germline V gene. Losses at the gene ends were 1 base for V and 0 bases for J; bases not matched to a gene: 6. This CDR3 contains 17 residues. The CDR3 reads CASSLDKLAGSTDTQYF. CDR3 in DNA: TGTGCCAGCAGCTTAGATAAATTAGCGGGGAGCACAGATACGCAGTATTTT.

There are a few counts of this clonotype. The rearrangement links TRBV29-1 to TRBJ2-4, with TRBD1 as a possible D gene (6 bases). CDR3 length: 13 residues. CDR1 SQVTM and CDR2 ANQGSEA come from the germline V gene. V gave up 6 bases and J gave up 5 bases, with 14 bases separating them. CDR3 protein: CSVGWDTENIQYF. The CDR3 nucleotides are TGCAGCGTGGGGTGGGACACGGAAAACATTCAGTACTTC.

This clonotype has a handful of counts. The chain carries TRBV6-4 and TRBJ2-3, with 12 bases matching TRBD1. Unmatched junction bases numbered 5, after V lost 2 bases and J lost 5 bases. Germline CDR1 and CDR2: MRHNA and SNTAGT. The CDR3 runs 16 residues. CDR3 sequence: CASSDGTGGAGDTQYF. The CDR3 bases are TGTGCCAGCAGTGACGGGACAGGGGGCGCGGGAGATACGCAGTATTTT.

This clonotype was observed a few times. CDR3 region: CATSRGPVINEKLFF. In DNA, the CDR3 is TGTGCCACCAGCAGAGGACCGGTGATTAATGAAAAACTGTTTTTT. The genes are TRBV15 and TRBJ1-4; D ambiguous. The V end was cut by 1 base, the J end by 4 bases, with 10 bases between. Germline V CDR1 and CDR2: LNHNV, YYDKDF (reference sequence). This CDR3 spans 15 amino acids.

The chain combines TRBV5-6 with TRBJ2-7; D gene unclear. This CDR3 has 13 residues. Germline-derived CDR1 and CDR2 are SGHDT and YYEEEE. The V gene lost 4 bases and the J gene lost 0 bases, with 8 bases spanning the gap. The CDR3: CASSGVDSYEQYV. As DNA, the CDR3 is TGTGCCAGCAGCGGGGTAGACTCCTACGAGCAGTACGTC.

V usage is TRBV20-1 and J usage is TRBJ1-1, with unresolved D. V lost 6 bases and J lost 1, with 12 bases in between. The CDR3 covers 13 residues. The germline V gene has CDR1 DFQATT and CDR2 SNEGSKA (reference sequence). CDR3 in amino acids: CSALDLGNTEAFF. The CDR3 DNA sequence: TGCAGTGCCCTGGACCTGGGGAACACTGAAGCTTTCTTT.